Following are 3 T cell receptor beta chains from one sample sequenced in a study of T cell responses to AZD1222 COVID-19 vaccine. Assay: immunoSEQ multiplex PCR; the TCRdb copy retains only in-frame clones and omits some. The data contain 150,000 to 180,000 clones, 88% of them singletons. The sample in question was peripheral blood, obtained on day 0 of AZD1222 vaccination. These receptors came from an adult in good health.

V gene TRBV4-3 combines with J gene TRBJ2-3, with D possibly TRBD1 on 5 matching bases. Looked up from germline, CDR1 is LGHNA and CDR2 is YSLEER. The CDR3 is 16 residues long. V lost 6 bases to trimming and J lost 0 bases, with 16 bases between them. The CDR3, as DNA: TGCGCCAGCAGTCGGTCTCGACAGATTAGCACAGATACGCAGTATTTT. Amino acids: CASSRSRQISTDTQYF.

J is TRBJ2-3 and V is TRBV3-1 (or the pseudogene TRBV3-2); D is unresolved. V lost 0 bases and J lost 3, with 4 bases in between. The length of the CDR3 is 13 residues. Germline V gene lookup returns CDR1 LGHDT and CDR2 YNNKEL (reference sequence). CDR3 sequence: CASSQDRTDTQYF. CDR3 sequence (DNA): TGTGCCAGCAGCCAAGATAGAACAGATACGCAGTATTTT.

A single count supports this clone. The chain employs TRBV5-6 and TRBJ1-4; D is possibly TRBD1 (5 bases). Between the trimmed V and J ends, which lost 4 bases and 8 bases, there was a span of 18 bases. CDR1 and CDR2 (germline): SGHDT, YYEEEE. The CDR3 loop spans 15 amino acids. This CDR3 is CASSRDRDYNEKLFF. The CDR3 DNA reads TGTGCCAGCAGCAGGGACCGGGACTATAACGAAAAACTGTTTTTT.